The entry that follows covers one T cell receptor beta chain sequence. What it binds is not known. This sample's time point: newly diagnosed GD, antithyroid drugs for less than 3 months. Extracted PBMC RNA gave rise to the TCR library. Through Arm-PCR of CDR3 regions and iRepertoire HTBI primers, TCR beta libraries were built. Each CDR3 protein gets one entry after TCRdb re-called the multiplex PCR reads with MiXCR. The table shows 400,000 to 500,000 distinct CDR3 sequences, with about a sixth occurring only once. The sample originates from a study of regulatory T cells in long-lasting Graves disease. Regarding the study as a whole: Persistent disease was associated with favored TRBV28 usage and with favored use of TRBJ1-2 and TRBJ2-5.

The V gene's germline CDR1 is SGHTA and CDR2 FQGNSA. V lost 4 bases, J lost 3 bases, and 3 bases stayed unmatched. This CDR3 contains 15 residues. Separately, the same data were catalogued under a study of T cells in Graves' hyperthyroidism and ophthalmopathy.

Sequencing used peripheral blood mononuclear cells (PBMCs), obtained at new diagnosis, from a patient treated with antithyroid drugs. The chain carries TRBV7-2 and TRBJ2-1; 10 bases map to TRBD2. The origin of this receptor is a young woman with Graves disease. CDR3 in amino acids: CASSSSGSLYNEQFF. CDR3 in DNA: TGTGCCAGCAGCTCTAGCGGGAGCCTCTACAATGAGCAGTTCTTC.